Following are 32 T cell receptor beta chains from one sample sequenced in a study of cytomegalovirus exposure and HLA in healthy donors. The PCR used 60 Vbeta and 13 Jbeta primers. Libraries were prepared by immunoSEQ multiplex PCR; TCRdb keeps only in-frame clonotypes and omits some of them. In all, the sample yields under 90,000 clones. The material sequenced was PBMCs. The receptor source for this set is a female donor in good health and CMV-seropositive.

V is TRBV5-1 and J is TRBJ2-3; 7 bases match TRBD2. From germline, CDR1 is SGHRS and CDR2 YFSETQ. J was trimmed by 5 bases and V by 1 base; bases with no gene match: 7. The CDR3 extends over 15 amino acids. The CDR3: CASSLWGGGGDTQYF. The CDR3 nucleotides read TGCGCCAGCAGCTTGTGGGGCGGGGGTGGAGATACGCAGTATTTT.

The chain combines TRBV19 with TRBJ2-1; D is perhaps TRBD1 (6 bases). Germline CDR1 is LNHDA and CDR2 is SQIVND (reference sequence). V dropped 1 base and J dropped 5 bases, with 9 bases sitting between them. The CDR3 loop spans 14 amino acids. The CDR3 DNA reads as TGTGCCAGTAGTATAGGCTGGACAGACAATGAGCAGTTCTTC. It is translated as CASSIGWTDNEQFF.

The chain recombines TRBV4-3 with TRBJ2-2, with D possibly matching TRBD1 (6 bases). The V end was cut by 0 bases, the J end by 6 bases, with 11 bases between. The germline CDR1 and CDR2 sequences are LGHNA and YSLEER. This CDR3 contains 15 residues. Written as DNA, the CDR3 is TGCGCCAGCAGCCAAGAACAGGGCACCCCCGGGGAGCTGTTTTTT. It is translated as CASSQEQGTPGELFF.

V gene TRBV28 combines with J gene TRBJ2-7; perhaps TRBD2 as D (5 bases). The ends were cut back, 6 bases at V and 6 bases at J, with 12 bases in the middle. Germline V gene data show CDR1 as MDHEN and CDR2 as SYDVKM. This CDR3 has 12 residues. This CDR3 reads CASSSRGREQYF. CDR3 nucleotide sequence: TGTGCCAGCAGCTCTCGAGGGCGCGAGCAGTACTTC. The entire variable domain, with the rest obtained from reference TRBV28 and TRBJ2-7, is as follows: DVKVTQSSRYLVKRTGEKVFLECVQDMDHENMFWYRQDPGLGLRLIYFSYDVKMKEKGDIPEGYSVSREKKERFSLILESASTNQTSMYLCASSSRGREQYFGPGTRLTVT.

The DNA of the CDR3 is TGCGCCAGCAGCTTCCTAGCGGGAGTCCCAGATACGCAGTATTTT. Protein sequence: CASSFLAGVPDTQYF. The chain recombines TRBV5-1 with TRBJ2-3, with 10 bases that match TRBD2. The V gene's germline CDR1 is SGHRS and CDR2 YFSETQ. V dropped 2 bases and J dropped 4; count of bases not matched to a gene: 4. The CDR3 is 15 residues long.

CDR3 sequence reads: CSVERKPGDTQYF. CDR3 nucleotide sequence: TGCAGCGTTGAAAGGAAACCGGGGGATACGCAGTATTTT. The V gene is TRBV29-1, the J gene TRBJ2-3; TRBD2 might be the D (5 bases). Germline V CDR1 and CDR2: SQVTM, ANQGSEA. The CDR3 spans 13 residues. Trimming cost V 2 bases and J 6 bases, with 12 bases left between them.

CDR3 sequence reads: CASSHRTGGDYGYTF. CDR3 in DNA: TGCGCCAGCAGCCACCGGACAGGGGGGGACTATGGCTACACCTTC. V usage is TRBV4-3 and J usage is TRBJ1-2; 10 positions agree with TRBD1. V shed 3 bases, J shed 3 bases, and the junction held 4 bases outside the gene matches. Germline CDR1 is LGHNA and CDR2 is YSLEER. The length of the CDR3 is 15 residues.

The chain carries TRBV7-8 and TRBJ2-1; TRBD1 agrees at 10 bases. The V gene end was trimmed by 2 bases and the J gene end by 6 bases; junction bases not matched to a gene: 4. This CDR3 is 15 amino acids long. CDR1 SGHVS and CDR2 FQNEAQ come from the germline V gene. CDR3 sequence (DNA): TGTGCCAGCAGCTTATGGGACAGGGGAAGCAATGAGCAGTTCTTC. Its protein product is CASSLWDRGSNEQFF.

This rearrangement joins TRBV7-2 to TRBJ2-3; TRBD2 agrees at 7 bases. Germline V CDR1 and CDR2: SGHTA, FQGNSA. The CDR3 consists of 14 residues. Trimming removed 5 bases from V and 0 bases from J; junction bases left unmatched: 2. CDR3 sequence: CASSPGLSTDTQYF. CDR3 nucleotides: TGTGCCAGCAGCCCGGGACTAAGCACAGATACGCAGTATTTT.

This chain links TRBV6-1 with TRBJ2-7, with 7 positions matching TRBD1. From germline, CDR1 is MNHNS and CDR2 SASEGT. The CDR3 sequence is 19 residues long. V dropped 3 bases and J dropped 8; count of bases not matched to a gene: 25. In nucleotides, the CDR3 is TGTGCCAGCAGTGATCCTACAGGGGCCAATTTTTTATACGATGTCAAGCAGTACTTC. Translation gives CASSDPTGANFLYDVKQYF.

The chain couples TRBV28 to TRBJ2-7, with a possible D match to TRBD2 (6 bases). Germline lookup yields CDR1 MDHEN and CDR2 SYDVKM. V dropped 2 bases and J dropped 1 base, with 12 bases sitting between them. This CDR3 has 15 amino acids. The CDR3 DNA is TGTGCCAGCAGTTTAACCGGGAGAAGGTCCTACGAGCAGTACTTC. Translated, it gives CASSLTGRRSYEQYF. The full variable domain, in which reference TRBV28 and TRBJ2-7 provide the parts outside the CDR3, is DVKVTQSSRYLVKRTGEKVFLECVQDMDHENMFWYRQDPGLGLRLIYFSYDVKMKEKGDIPEGYSVSREKKERFSLILESASTNQTSMYLCASSLTGRRSYEQYFGPGTRLTVT.

The V gene is TRBV2, the J gene TRBJ2-3, with D hard to call. In germline, CDR1 is SNHLY, CDR2 FYNNEI. The CDR3 sequence is 13 residues long. Trimming pared 4 bases from V and 5 bases from J, leaving 10 bases between. Here the CDR3 reads CASSVSLGDTQYF. The CDR3 nucleotides are TGTGCCAGCAGTGTGAGCCTAGGAGATACGCAGTATTTT.

The rearrangement uses TRBV9 and TRBJ2-1; D may be TRBD2 (6 bases). This CDR3 has 16 amino acids. The germline V and J ends were trimmed by 2 bases and 3 bases, with 15 bases remaining between them. Germline V gene lookup returns CDR1 SGDLS and CDR2 YYNGEE. The CDR3 nucleotides are TGTGCCAGCAGCGTTTCGGGGGACCCCGGCTACAATGAGCAGTTCTTC. Amino acid sequence: CASSVSGDPGYNEQFF. Supplemented by reference TRBV9 and TRBJ2-1, the full variable domain reads DSGVTQTPKHLITATGQRVTLRCSPRSGDLSVYWYQQSLDQGLQFLIQYYNGEERAKGNILERFSAQQFPDLHSELNLSSLELGDSALYFCASSVSGDPGYNEQFFGPGTRLTVL.

This chain uses TRBV9 with TRBJ2-7; D is possibly TRBD1 (7 bases). Germline CDR1 is SGDLS and CDR2 is YYNGEE. The CDR3 runs to 15 residues. V was trimmed by 3 bases and J by 1 base, leaving 14 bases between them. The CDR3 nucleotides are TGTGCCAGCAGCGCAGGGGGGACTGGGTCCTACGAGCAGTACTTC. The encoded protein is CASSAGGTGSYEQYF.

The chain links TRBV9 to TRBJ2-3; 9 bases line up with TRBD2. The CDR3 contains 17 residues. Germline-derived CDR1 and CDR2 are SGDLS and YYNGEE. With V trimmed by 3 bases and J by 0 bases, 8 bases remained unmatched. In nucleotides, the CDR3 is TGTGCCAGCAGCGCGTCAGTAGCGGGAGCTAGCACAGATACGCAGTATTTT. Protein product: CASSASVAGASTDTQYF. The variable domain in full, with the rest retrieved from reference TRBV9 and TRBJ2-3, is DSGVTQTPKHLITATGQRVTLRCSPRSGDLSVYWYQQSLDQGLQFLIQYYNGEERAKGNILERFSAQQFPDLHSELNLSSLELGDSALYFCASSASVAGASTDTQYFGPGTRLTVL.

This chain uses TRBV11-2 with TRBJ2-1, with 16 bases lining up with TRBD2. This CDR3 spans 17 amino acids. CDR1 and CDR2 (germline): SGHAT, FQNNGV. Trimming removed 1 base from V and 9 bases from J; junction bases left unmatched: 6. The CDR3 is CASSLVGLAGGPGEQFF. The CDR3 coding sequence is TGTGCCAGCAGCTTAGTGGGACTAGCGGGAGGGCCCGGTGAGCAGTTCTTC.

The chain employs TRBV7-9 and TRBJ2-2, with D unresolved. The CDR3 is made up of 13 amino acids. The V end lost 2 bases, the J end lost 7 bases, and 8 bases lay between the germline ends. Germline V gives CDR1 SEHNR, CDR2 FQNEAQ (reference sequence). Here the CDR3 reads CASSLRVGGELFF. Written as DNA, the CDR3 is TGTGCCAGCAGCTTACGAGTCGGCGGGGAGCTGTTTTTT.

According to its frequency, this clone is medium-sized. The identical CDR3 is also encoded by other nucleotide sequences in the sample. The chain joins TRBV7-9 to TRBJ2-3, with 8 bases that match TRBD2. Germline-derived CDR1 and CDR2 are SEHNR and FQNEAQ (reference sequence). CDR3 size: 17 residues. Trimming at V came to 6 bases and at J to 1 base, leaving 12 bases not matched to a gene. CDR3 in amino acids: CASSLGAAGDRTDTQYF. The CDR3 DNA is TGTGCCAGCAGTCTTGGGGCAGCGGGAGACCGCACAGATACGCAGTATTTT.

Comment on this clone: Other nucleotide sequences in the sample specify the same CDR3. CDR3 sequence reads: CASSPRVGNEKLFF. In DNA form, the CDR3 reads TGTGCCAGCAGTCCCCGGGTAGGTAATGAAAAACTGTTTTTT. V gene TRBV6-1 combines with J gene TRBJ1-4; D gene uncertain. CDR1 and CDR2 (germline): MNHNS, SASEGT. The V and J ends lost 5 bases and 4 bases respectively, with 11 bases between them. This CDR3 comprises 14 residues.

The chain recombines TRBV7-6 with TRBJ2-7; the D gene is possibly TRBD1 (6 bases). The CDR3 sequence is 14 residues long. V lost 3 bases to trimming and J lost 3 bases, with 12 bases between them. Germline CDR1 reads SGHVS; CDR2 reads FNYEAQ. The CDR3 protein is CASSLGDILYEQYF. CDR3 bases: TGTGCCAGCAGCTTGGGGGACATACTCTACGAGCAGTACTTC.

J is TRBJ1-1 and V is TRBV18; D is undetermined. V was pared by 3 bases and J by 5 bases, with 13 bases between. Germline V CDR1 and CDR2: KGHSH, LQKENI. The CDR3 sequence is 14 residues long. The CDR3 sequence is CASSPPPGGTEAFF. CDR3 sequence (DNA): TGTGCCAGCTCACCCCCCCCAGGTGGTACTGAAGCTTTCTTT.

This chain joins TRBV4-1 and TRBJ2-3, with 8 bases lining up with TRBD2. Germline-derived CDR1 and CDR2 are MGHRA and YSYEKL. J was trimmed by 4 bases and V by 0 bases; bases with no gene match: 6. The CDR3 consists of 16 residues. CDR3 loop: CASSQDGSGSADTQYF. CDR3 nucleotides: TGCGCCAGCAGCCAAGACGGAAGCGGGAGCGCAGATACGCAGTATTTT.

The chain uses TRBV15 and TRBJ2-3, with D maybe TRBD2 (7 bases). V shed 0 bases and J shed 0 bases, with 10 bases lying between them. The CDR3 spans 16 residues. Germline CDR1 LNHNV, CDR2 YYDKDF (reference sequence). The CDR3 sequence: CATSREAGASTDTQYF. The CDR3 DNA reads as TGTGCCACCAGCAGAGAGGCGGGGGCTAGCACAGATACGCAGTATTTT.

The chain joins TRBV19 to TRBJ1-1; weak D call: TRBD1 (5 bases). Germline-derived CDR1 and CDR2 are LNHDA and SQIVND (reference sequence). The CDR3 consists of 13 residues. Trimming shortened V by 11 bases and J by 0 bases, and 13 bases separated the two germline ends. The CDR3 here is CASEDRMNTEAFF. In DNA, the CDR3 is TGTGCCTCCGAAGACAGAATGAACACTGAAGCTTTCTTT.

This chain's CDR3 is CASSLSETQYF. CDR3 DNA: TGTGCCAGCAGCCTTTCGGAGACCCAGTACTTC. The chain is built from TRBV14 and TRBJ2-5, with D unclear. The germline gives CDR1 SGHDN, CDR2 FVKESK. The ends were cut back, 4 bases at V and 5 bases at J, with 5 bases in the middle. The CDR3 totals 11 residues.

On this clone: Other DNA variants within this sample encode the same CDR3. The chain links TRBV30 to TRBJ1-2; a possible D gene is TRBD1 (5 bases). V was clipped by 0 bases and J by 7 bases, with 9 bases between them. This CDR3 is 12 amino acids long. Germline V gene sequence: CDR1 GTSNPN, CDR2 SVGIG (reference sequence). The CDR3 protein is CAWSVPGGGYTF. CDR3 bases: TGTGCCTGGAGTGTACCCGGGGGTGGCTACACCTTC.

The chain has TRBV9 and TRBJ1-1; D perhaps matches TRBD1 (5 bases). Trimming left V 4 bases short and J 4 bases short, with 17 bases between. The CDR3 consists of 15 residues. Germline V gene lookup returns CDR1 SGDLS and CDR2 YYNGEE. The CDR3 nucleotides read TGTGCCAGCAGCCAAGACCAGGGTTTGAGCACTGAAGCTTTCTTT. Translating it yields CASSQDQGLSTEAFF.

The chain carries TRBV6-6 and TRBJ1-5, with 8 bases that match TRBD1. Germline V CDR1 and CDR2: MNHNY, SVGAGI (reference sequence). Trimming took 4 bases from V and 2 from J; bases not matched to a gene: 4. CDR3 size: 15 residues. CDR3 nucleotides: TGTGCCAGCAGTTGGACAGGGTCCGGCAATCAGCCCCAGCATTTT. This gives the protein CASSWTGSGNQPQHF.

The chain couples TRBV6-5 to TRBJ2-5; no clear D gene. The length of the CDR3 is 14 residues. The V end was cut by 0 bases, the J end by 2 bases, with 7 bases between. The germline CDR1 and CDR2 sequences are MNHEY and SVGAGI. CDR3 DNA: TGTGCCAGCAGTTACTCGCGGCAGCAAGAGACCCAGTACTTC. Translated, it gives CASSYSRQQETQYF.

Notes on this clone: Other DNA sequences in this specimen translate into the identical CDR3. The rearrangement links TRBV15 to TRBJ2-7; D gene uncertain. CDR3 size: 15 residues. From germline, CDR1 is LNHNV and CDR2 YYDKDF (reference sequence). Trimming pared 0 bases from V and 2 bases from J, leaving 11 bases between. The CDR3 DNA is TGTGCCACCAGCAGAGATCCCCCGTCTGCCTACGAGCAGTACTTC. Its protein is CATSRDPPSAYEQYF.

The V and J genes are TRBV9 and TRBJ2-1; TRBD2 might be the D (6 bases). Trimming removed 0 bases at V and 3 bases at J, with 7 bases between. Looked up from germline, CDR1 is SGDLS and CDR2 is YYNGEE. The CDR3 is made up of 14 amino acids. CDR3 protein: CASSVETSYNEQFF. The CDR3 nucleotides are TGTGCCAGCAGCGTAGAGACTAGCTACAATGAGCAGTTCTTC.

The chain uses TRBV6-5 and TRBJ1-5, with D hard to call. The CDR3 runs to 12 residues. CDR1 and CDR2 from the germline V gene are MNHEY and SVGAGI. Between the trimmed V and J ends, which lost 6 bases and 6 bases, there was a span of 9 bases. The CDR3 region has the DNA TGTGCCAGCAGATCTCTCAGTCAGCCCCAGCATTTT. This translates into CASRSLSQPQHF.